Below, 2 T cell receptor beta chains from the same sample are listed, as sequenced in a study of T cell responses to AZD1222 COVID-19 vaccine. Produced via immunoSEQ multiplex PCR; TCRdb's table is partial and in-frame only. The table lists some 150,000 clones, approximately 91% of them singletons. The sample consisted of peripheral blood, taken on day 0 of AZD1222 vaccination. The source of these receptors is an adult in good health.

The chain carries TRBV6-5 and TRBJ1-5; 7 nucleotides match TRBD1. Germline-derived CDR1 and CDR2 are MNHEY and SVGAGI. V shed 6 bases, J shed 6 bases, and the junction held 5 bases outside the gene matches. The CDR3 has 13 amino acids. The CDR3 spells CASSPGTAQPQHF. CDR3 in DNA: TGTGCCAGCAGCCCCGGGACAGCTCAGCCCCAGCATTTT.

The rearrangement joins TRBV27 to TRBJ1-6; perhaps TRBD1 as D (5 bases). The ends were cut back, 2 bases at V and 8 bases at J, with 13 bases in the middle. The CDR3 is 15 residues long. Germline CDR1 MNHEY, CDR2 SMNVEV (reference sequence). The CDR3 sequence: CASSLSRAGYSPLHF. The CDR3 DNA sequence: TGTGCCAGCAGTTTAAGTAGGGCAGGGTATTCACCCCTCCACTTT.